Listed below are T cell receptor beta chains from one sample, sequenced in a study of T-cell reconstitution after alpha-beta-depleted transplantation in children. TCRdb used MiXCR to reprocess the PCR reads, holding one entry per CDR3 protein. The profile covers some 550,000 distinct CDR3 sequences, with 20% to 25% appearing a single time and 13% to 15% taken by the ten largest. The sample consisted of PBMCs, mostly from graft donor cells, taken 360 days after TCRalphabeta/CD19-depleted stem cell transplant. The receptor set was obtained from a boy younger than two who had a stem cell transplant for acute myeloid leukemia, so the T cells may come from the graft donor. The CDR3 runs from the conserved cysteine through the conserved F or W. A D gene is named only where the DNA matches it firmly. For some rows the clone size is stated as once, few or many, or as a class when expanded; others skip it.

clone_size	v_call	j_call	d_call	cdr3_aa	cdr3_nt
few	TRBV6-2/TRBV6-3	TRBJ2-6	TRBD1	CASLTGDSGANVLTF	TGTGCCAGCCTTACAGGGGACTCTGGGGCCAACGTCCTGACTTTC
few	TRBV24-1	TRBJ2-3	-	CATSDYLVTDTQYF	TGTGCCACCAGTGATTACCTAGTCACAGATACGCAGTATTTT
many	TRBV5-6	TRBJ2-5	-	CASSFLAVTWETQYF	TGTGCCAGCAGCTTCCTAGCCGTCACATGGGAGACCCAGTACTTC
few	TRBV12-3/TRBV12-4	TRBJ2-3	-	CASSFNADTQYF	TGTGCCAGCAGTTTTAACGCAGATACGCAGTATTTT
-	TRBV20-1	TRBJ1-1	-	CCASHFPRQNTEAFF	TGCTGTGCTAGTCATTTCCCCCGACAGAACACTGAAGCTTTCTTT
-	TRBV11-3	TRBJ2-3	TRBD2	CASSPTSADTQYF	TGTGCCAGCAGCCCGACTAGCGCAGATACGCAGTATTTT
few	TRBV10-3	TRBJ1-5	-	CALLNQPQHF	TGTGCCCTATTGAATCAGCCCCAGCATTTT
-	TRBV7-2	TRBJ2-1	TRBD1	CASSLTGTALPYNEQFF	TGTGCCAGCAGCCTTACCGGGACAGCGCTTCCGTACAATGAGCAGTTCTTC
few	TRBV4-2	TRBJ2-1	-	CASLGALGNYNEQFF	TGTGCCAGCCTCGGGGCCCTCGGTAACTACAATGAGCAGTTCTTC
many	TRBV6-5	TRBJ2-3	TRBD2	CASSYSLAGGRDTQYF	TGTGCCAGCAGTTACTCTCTAGCGGGGGGGAGGGATACGCAGTATTTT
many	TRBV7-9	TRBJ2-3	TRBD2	CASSYHSGGTDTQYF	TGTGCCAGCAGCTATCATAGCGGGGGCACAGATACGCAGTATTTT